This TCR beta chain is drawn from a study of T cell changes during pregnancy in multiple sclerosis. Here immunoSEQ multiplex PCR was the method, and the copy in TCRdb shows in-frame clones only, minus some. The table has 60,000 to 95,000 clones, about 90% seen once. The CDR3 runs 14 residues. The junction had 5 bases not matched to a gene; V was cut back by 4 bases and J by 4 bases. Per the germline V gene, CDR1 is MGHRA and CDR2 is YSYEKL. This specimen consisted of CD4+ T cells from peripheral blood mononuclear cells, obtained before pregnancy. The TCR comes from a female donor with multiple sclerosis, enrolled in a pregnancy study. The chain carries TRBV4-1 and TRBJ2-7, with 9 bases matching TRBD1. The CDR3 nucleotides are TGCGCCAGCAGCCCCTCCGGGACAGGGTACGAGCAGTACTTC. Its protein product is CASSPSGTGYEQYF.